These 11 T cell receptor beta chains originate from one sample sequenced in a study of cytomegalovirus exposure and HLA in healthy donors. Assay used: immunoSEQ multiplex PCR; TCRdb lists only in-frame clones, some missing. There are about 40,000 clones in the sample; 93% occur only once, and around 2.1% lies in the top ten. Sequencing was done on a sample of PBMCs. These TCRs come from a woman aged 18-29 years in good health and CMV-seronegative.

The chain couples TRBV27 to TRBJ2-2, with 7 nucleotides matching TRBD2. V was clipped by 0 bases and J by 7 bases; unmatched bases: 14. Germline CDR1 MNHEY, CDR2 SMNVEV (reference sequence). The CDR3 totals 18 residues. CDR3 sequence (DNA): TGTGCCAGCAGTTTATCTTTAAGTCTGGGTCGGGAGGACGGGGAGCTGTTTTTT. Encoded protein: CASSLSLSLGREDGELFF.

The J gene is TRBJ2-2, the V gene TRBV7-3; D possibly corresponds to TRBD1 (5 bases). Germline CDR1 SGHTA, CDR2 FQGTGA. The V gene lost 5 bases and the J gene lost 0 bases, with 16 bases spanning the gap. The length of the CDR3 is 17 residues. The CDR3 nucleotides read TGTGCCAGCAGCCCAACACCAGGACACACGAACACCGGGGAGCTGTTTTTT. Its protein is CASSPTPGHTNTGELFF.

The V gene is TRBV2, the J gene TRBJ1-1; TRBD1 aligns across 7 bases. CDR3 size: 13 residues. In germline, CDR1 is SNHLY, CDR2 FYNNEI. The junction had 12 bases not matched to a gene; V was cut back by 10 bases and J by 7 bases. The chain's CDR3 is CATPGRGRDEAFF. CDR3 DNA sequence: TGTGCCACCCCAGGAAGGGGGCGCGATGAAGCTTTCTTT.

The V and J genes are TRBV29-1 and TRBJ1-2; 9 positions match TRBD1. This CDR3 has 13 amino acids. Germline loops: CDR1 SQVTM, CDR2 ANQGSEA. V lost 5 bases to trimming and J lost 7 bases; unmatched junction nucleotides: 8. The CDR3 DNA reads TGCAGCGTTACTACAGGGGGCGCTTTTGGCTACACCTTC. As protein: CSVTTGGAFGYTF.

The rearrangement links TRBV9 to TRBJ2-3; TRBD2 matches 8 bases. Losses at the gene ends were 0 bases for V and 2 bases for J; bases not matched to a gene: 2. The CDR3 loop spans 15 amino acids. Germline V gene lookup returns CDR1 SGDLS and CDR2 YYNGEE. The CDR3 DNA sequence: TGTGCCAGCAGCGTAGCGGGAGGGCTCACAGATACGCAGTATTTT. This sequence encodes CASSVAGGLTDTQYF.

The J gene is TRBJ2-5, the V gene TRBV5-6; D may be TRBD2 (6 bases). The germline V gene has CDR1 SGHDT and CDR2 YYEEEE. Deletions cut 1 base from V and 4 bases from J, with 14 bases between. The CDR3 is 15 amino acids. CDR3 residues: CASSLRGLGGETQYF. CDR3 in DNA: TGTGCCAGCAGCTTGCGAGGGCTGGGGGGAGAGACCCAGTACTTC.

V and J are TRBV9 and TRBJ2-3, with TRBD1 matching over 8 bases. This CDR3 is built from 15 residues. CDR1 is SGDLS and CDR2 is YYNGEE in the germline V gene. J gave up 2 bases and V 4 bases, and 6 bases lay outside the gene matches. In DNA form, the CDR3 reads TGTGCCAGCAGCACTACAGGGGGTGACACAGATACGCAGTATTTT. This translates into CASSTTGGDTDTQYF.

The chain links TRBV5-1 to TRBJ2-2; D gene ambiguous. In germline, CDR1 is SGHRS, CDR2 YFSETQ. With 4 bases removed from V and 0 bases from J, the gap between germline ends came to 10 bases. This CDR3 has 15 amino acids. DNA of the CDR3: TGCGCCAGCAGCCTACAGAATCCGAACACCGGGGAGCTGTTTTTT. Its translation is CASSLQNPNTGELFF.

The chain links TRBV5-1 to TRBJ2-3; 9 bases align to TRBD2. CDR1 is SGHRS, CDR2 YFSETQ, per germline. The trim removed 4 bases at V and 2 bases at J, leaving 17 bases unmatched. The CDR3 is made up of 19 amino acids. The CDR3 nucleotides read TGCGCCAGCAGCCAAAGACCATTAAGCGGGGGGCCTACCACAGATACGCAGTATTTT. It codes for CASSQRPLSGGPTTDTQYF.

The chain employs TRBV28 and TRBJ2-1; TRBD1 agrees at 9 bases. V trimming: 8 bases; J trimming: 6 bases; junction bases outside the gene matches: 11. This CDR3 has 15 residues. Germline V lookup: CDR1 MDHEN, CDR2 SYDVKM. CDR3 residues: CASRAPGQGGNEQFF. The CDR3 DNA sequence: TGTGCCAGCCGAGCACCGGGACAGGGCGGCAATGAGCAGTTCTTC.

The CDR3 DNA follows: TGTGCCAGCAGTCCCCGAGGGGGGGCTAAGGGCTACACCTTC. Translation gives CASSPRGGAKGYTF. The V gene is TRBV27, the J gene TRBJ1-2; perhaps TRBD1 as D (6 bases). The germline CDR1 and CDR2 sequences are MNHEY and SMNVEV (reference sequence). The CDR3 has 14 residues. V was cut by 5 bases and J by 8 bases, with 18 bases left in between.